The 13 T cell receptor beta chains listed next were all sequenced from one sample in a study of OX40 agonist ivuxolimab in advanced cancers. TCRdb's copy holds only in-frame clones and misses some; the assay was immunoSEQ multiplex PCR. The table includes approximately 72,000 clones, around nine tenths detected once. Source: CD4+ or CD8+ T cells sorted from blood, taken in a trial of the OX40 agonist ivuxolimab. These receptors all stem from an adult with an advanced solid tumor such as melanoma, head and neck, liver or kidney cancer.

The chain joins TRBV5-4 to TRBJ2-7; D might be TRBD2 (5 bases). Germline values: CDR1 SGHNT, CDR2 YYREEE (reference sequence). This CDR3 region has 14 residues. Trimming took off 0 bases at V and 2 bases at J, with 9 bases between the two ends. CDR3 protein: CASSLVEAAYEQYF. CDR3 DNA: TGTGCCAGCAGCTTGGTGGAGGCAGCCTACGAGCAGTACTTC.

The chain employs TRBV7-9 and TRBJ2-3; TRBD2 is a possible D gene (6 bases). The CDR3 has 15 residues. V was pared by 11 bases and J by 0 bases, with 18 bases between. CDR1 is SEHNR and CDR2 is FQNEAQ in the germline V gene (reference sequence). The CDR3 region has the DNA TGTGCCTCCACCATAGGAGGGGTTAGCACAGATACGCAGTATTTT. This encodes CASTIGGVSTDTQYF. The full variable domain, in which reference TRBV7-9 and TRBJ2-3 provide the parts outside the CDR3, is DTGVSQNPRHKITKRGQNVTFRCDPISEHNRLYWYRQTLGQGPEFLTYFQNEAQLEKSRLLSDRFSAERPKGSFSTLEIQRTEQGDSAMYLCASTIGGVSTDTQYFGPGTRLTVL.

The chain is built from TRBV27 and TRBJ1-2; 7 positions match TRBD1. Germline CDR1 and CDR2: MNHEY and SMNVEV (reference sequence). The length of the CDR3 is 15 residues. V gave up 5 bases and J gave up 1 base; unmatched junction bases: 7. CDR3 loop: CASSDQGQLNYGYTF. The CDR3 DNA sequence: TGTGCCAGCAGTGACCAGGGACAGCTTAACTATGGCTACACCTTC.

The chain links TRBV5-5 to TRBJ1-1; D may be TRBD1 (5 bases). Germline V lookup: CDR1 SGHKS, CDR2 YYEKEE (reference sequence). The V and J ends lost 4 bases and 0 bases respectively, with 10 bases between them. The CDR3 loop spans 14 amino acids. CDR3 in DNA: TGTGCCAGCAGCGCGGGACCGATGAACACTGAAGCTTTCTTT. Amino acid sequence: CASSAGPMNTEAFF.

This chain uses TRBV5-1 with TRBJ2-2; D not certain. Germline V gene data show CDR1 as SGHRS and CDR2 as YFSETQ. V gave up 4 bases and J gave up 4 bases, with 11 bases separating them. This CDR3 has 14 residues. CDR3 in DNA: TGCGCCAGCAGCATCTCCTCCTCCACCGGGGAGCTGTTTTTT. This sequence encodes CASSISSSTGELFF.

The V gene is TRBV19, the J gene TRBJ1-5; 7 nucleotides align to TRBD1. CDR1 and CDR2 from the germline V gene are LNHDA and SQIVND (reference sequence). Trimming cost V 5 bases and J 4 bases; bases outside gene matches: 2. The length of the CDR3 is 13 residues. The CDR3 DNA is TGTGCCAGTAGTCGACAGGGTAATCAGCCCCAGCATTTT. Amino acid sequence: CASSRQGNQPQHF. Filled out from reference TRBV19 and TRBJ1-5, the complete variable domain reads DGGITQSPKYLFRKEGQNVTLSCEQNLNHDAMYWYRQDPGQGLRLIYYSQIVNDFQKGDIAEGYSVSREKKESFPLTVTSAQKNPTAFYLCASSRQGNQPQHFGDGTRLSIL.

The chain joins TRBV29-1 to TRBJ1-1; perhaps TRBD1 as D (5 bases). V lost 3 bases and J 2 bases, leaving 16 bases between the germline ends. Germline CDR1 and CDR2: SQVTM and ANQGSEA. CDR3 length equals 15 residues. The CDR3 bases are TGCAGCGTTGATTTGAGGGGCAACGGAAACACTGAAGCTTTCTTT. Translation gives CSVDLRGNGNTEAFF.

CDR3 DNA sequence: TGCGCCAGCAGCCAACTGACTCACCCAGGCTCATCTGGGGCCAACGTCCTGACTTTC. Its protein is CASSQLTHPGSSGANVLTF. This chain connects TRBV4-1 to TRBJ2-6; the D is unclear. Per the germline V gene, CDR1 is MGHRA and CDR2 is YSYEKL. Deletions cut 2 bases from V and 1 base from J, with 18 bases between. CDR3 length: 19 amino acids.

This clone was seen at least ten times. The chain carries TRBV6-1 and TRBJ1-1, with unresolved D. CDR3 length: 14 residues. Germline CDR1 MNHNS, CDR2 SASEGT. V was cut by 5 bases and J by 2 bases, with 12 bases left in between. Written as DNA, the CDR3 is TGTGCCAGCAGTCCCGCGGCACCAAACACTGAAGCTTTCTTT. This gives the protein CASSPAAPNTEAFF.

CDR3 in DNA: TGTGCCAGCAGATCTAGCGGGAGTCAGACCGGGGAGCTGTTTTTT. Translating it yields CASRSSGSQTGELFF. The chain combines TRBV7-9 with TRBJ2-2, with 10 positions matching TRBD2. The CDR3 length is 15 residues. Germline V gene data show CDR1 as SEHNR and CDR2 as FQNEAQ (reference sequence). The J segment lost 5 bases and the V segment lost 6 bases, leaving 6 bases of the junction unmatched.

This chain connects TRBV5-1 to TRBJ2-2, with 8 nucleotides matching TRBD1. This CDR3 is built from 16 residues. V dropped 4 bases and J dropped 1; count of bases not matched to a gene: 6. Germline values: CDR1 SGHRS, CDR2 YFSETQ. The CDR3 loop reads CASSRNGQGNTGELFF. The CDR3 DNA follows: TGCGCCAGCAGCAGGAACGGACAGGGGAACACCGGGGAGCTGTTTTTT.

The gene calls are TRBV28 and TRBJ2-7; D might be TRBD2 (7 bases). The length of the CDR3 is 14 residues. Germline CDR1 and CDR2: MDHEN and SYDVKM. The V end was cut by 3 bases, the J end by 4 bases, with 13 bases between. The CDR3 nucleotides are TGTGCCAGCAGTTTCTTCAGGGGAGGGTACGAGCAGTACTTC. Its protein is CASSFFRGGYEQYF.

Only one count was recorded for this clone. CDR3 coding DNA: TGCGCCAGCAGCTTGGGCACTAGCGGGTGGAGGGAGTGGGAGCAGTTCTTC. As protein: CASSLGTSGWREWEQFF. The genes are TRBV5-1 and TRBJ2-1, with 9 bases aligning to TRBD2. The V and J ends lost 0 bases and 10 bases, in that order; junction bases with no gene match: 14. CDR1 SGHRS and CDR2 YFSETQ come from the germline V gene. The CDR3 has 17 amino acids.